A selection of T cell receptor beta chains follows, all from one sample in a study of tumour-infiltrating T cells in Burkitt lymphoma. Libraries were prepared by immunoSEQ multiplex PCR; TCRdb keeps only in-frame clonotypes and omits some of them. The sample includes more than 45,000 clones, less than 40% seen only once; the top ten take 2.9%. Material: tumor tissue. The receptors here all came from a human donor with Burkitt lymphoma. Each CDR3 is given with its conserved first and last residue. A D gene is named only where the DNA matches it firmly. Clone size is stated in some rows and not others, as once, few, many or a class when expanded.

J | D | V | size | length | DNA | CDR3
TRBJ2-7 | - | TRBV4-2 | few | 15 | TGTGCCAGCAGTGAAATCCGGGACAACAACTACGAGCAGTACTTC | CASSEIRDNNYEQYF
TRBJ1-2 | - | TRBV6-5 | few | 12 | TGTGCCAGCAGTACCGGGGGCGATGGCTACACCTTC | CASSTGGDGYTF
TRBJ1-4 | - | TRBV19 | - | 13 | TGTGCCAGTAGCCGACAGTTTAATGAAAAACTGTTTTTT | CASSRQFNEKLFF
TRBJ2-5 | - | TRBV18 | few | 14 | TGTGCCAGCTCACCCCCAGGGGCCAGGGAGACCCAGTACTTC | CASSPPGARETQYF
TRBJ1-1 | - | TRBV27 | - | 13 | TGTGCCAGCCACCGACTATTGAACACTGAAGCTTTCTTT | CASHRLLNTEAFF
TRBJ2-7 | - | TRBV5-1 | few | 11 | TGCGCCAGCAGCTCCGGGTACGAGCAGTACTTC | CASSSGYEQYF
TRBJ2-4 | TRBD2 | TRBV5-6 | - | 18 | TGTGCCAGCAGTCATCGAGATCTAGCGGGGGGGCCCCGAAACATTCAGTACTTC | CASSHRDLAGGPRNIQYF
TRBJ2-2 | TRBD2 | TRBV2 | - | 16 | TGTGCCAGCAGGTCCTCTAGCGGGGGGGCCGGCGGGGAGCTGTTTTTT | CASRSSSGGAGGELFF
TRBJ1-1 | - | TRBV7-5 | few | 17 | TGTGTCAGAAGCTTAGCAGGGGGCTGGGAGGAGAACACTGAAGCTTTCTTT | CVRSLAGGWEENTEAFF
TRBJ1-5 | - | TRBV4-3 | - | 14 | TGCGCCAGCAGCCAATCCCCGCGTGTCCAGCCCCAGCATTTT | CASSQSPRVQPQHF
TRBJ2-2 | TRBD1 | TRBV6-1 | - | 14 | TGTGCCACCCGCCGGACAGGGGAGACTGGGGAGCTGTTTTTT | CATRRTGETGELFF
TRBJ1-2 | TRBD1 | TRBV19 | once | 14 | TGTGCCAGTAGGGACAGGGGCCTCAACTATGGCTACACCTTC | CASRDRGLNYGYTF
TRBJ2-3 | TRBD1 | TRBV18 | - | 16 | TGTGCCAGCTCACCACCCGGGACAGGGCTCTTGCGGGCGCAGTATTTT | CASSPPGTGLLRAQYF
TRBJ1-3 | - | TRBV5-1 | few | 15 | TGCGCCAGCAGATTCAATACAGGTGCGGGAAACACCATATATTTT | CASRFNTGAGNTIYF
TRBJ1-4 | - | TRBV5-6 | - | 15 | TGTGCCAGCAGCTTGTCGGCTCATTTTAGTGAAAAACTGTTTTTT | CASSLSAHFSEKLFF
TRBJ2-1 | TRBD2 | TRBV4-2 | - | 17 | TGTGCCAGCAGCCAAGTCAAGACAGCGGGGTGGAACAATGAGCAGTTCTTC | CASSQVKTAGWNNEQFF
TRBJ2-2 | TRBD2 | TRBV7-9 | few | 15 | TGTGCCAGCAGCGGACTAGCGGGGAACACCGGGGAGCTGTTTTTT | CASSGLAGNTGELFF
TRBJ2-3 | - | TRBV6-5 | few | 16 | TGTGCCAGCAGTTCCCAGCCGGGGGCTTTGACAGATACGCAGTATTTT | CASSSQPGALTDTQYF
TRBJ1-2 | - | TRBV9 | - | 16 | TGTGCCAGCAGCGTGTCCCTATATCAGGCGAACTATGGCTACACCTTC | CASSVSLYQANYGYTF
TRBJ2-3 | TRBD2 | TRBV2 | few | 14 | TGTGCCAGCAGAGATAGCGGGGGCGCAGATACGCAGTATTTT | CASRDSGGADTQYF
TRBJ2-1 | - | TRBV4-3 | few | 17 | TGCGCCAGCAGCCAATTATTGATCCGGGACCGCCGGTCGGAGCAGTTCTTC | CASSQLLIRDRRSEQFF
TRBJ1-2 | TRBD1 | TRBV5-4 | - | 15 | TGTGCCAGCAGCTTTCGACAGGGGGCTAACTATGGCTACACCTTC | CASSFRQGANYGYTF
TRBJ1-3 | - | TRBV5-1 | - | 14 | TGCGCCAGCAGCTTGGGAACACCACTTGACACCATATATTTT | CASSLGTPLDTIYF
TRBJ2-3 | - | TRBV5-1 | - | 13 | TGCGCCAGCAGCCCCTCGAGTCCCGGGGCGCAGTATTTT | CASSPSSPGAQYF
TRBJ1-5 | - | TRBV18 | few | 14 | TGTGCCAGCTCACCACGGGGCGGGGGTCAGCCCCAGCATTTT | CASSPRGGGQPQHF
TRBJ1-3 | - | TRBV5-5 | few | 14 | TGTGCCAGCAGCTTGTCAGGAGGCGGAAACACCATATATTTT | CASSLSGGGNTIYF
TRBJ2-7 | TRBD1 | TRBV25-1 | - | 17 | TGTGCCAGCAGGCCAGATTCTGACAGGGGGCGCTTCTACGAGCAGTACTTC | CASRPDSDRGRFYEQYF
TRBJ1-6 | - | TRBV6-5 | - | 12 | TGTGCCAGCAGTTATCGGGGTTCACCCCTCCACTTT | CASSYRGSPLHF
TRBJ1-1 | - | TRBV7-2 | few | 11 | TGTGCCAGCAGTTTGAACACTGAAGCTTTCTTT | CASSLNTEAFF
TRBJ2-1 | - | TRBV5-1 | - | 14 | TGCGCCAGCAGCTCCTCCCCAGGGGATGGTGAGCAGTTCTTC | CASSSSPGDGEQFF
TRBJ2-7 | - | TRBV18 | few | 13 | TGTGCCAGCTCACCCGACAGGGAGGGGGAGCAGTACTTC | CASSPDREGEQYF
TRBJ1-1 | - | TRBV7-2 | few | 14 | TGTGCCAGCAGCTTAACCCAGGGGAGGACTGAAGCTTTCTTT | CASSLTQGRTEAFF
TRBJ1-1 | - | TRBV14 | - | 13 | TGTGCCAGCAGCCAGACTGCGAACACTGAAGCTTTCTTT | CASSQTANTEAFF
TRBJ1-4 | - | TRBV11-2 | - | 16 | TGTGCCAGCAGCTTCTTTTTGGACAGAGAGGATGAAAAACTGTTTTTT | CASSFFLDREDEKLFF
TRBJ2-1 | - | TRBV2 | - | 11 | TGTGCCAGCAGTGAACTGAATGAGCAGTTCTTC | CASSELNEQFF
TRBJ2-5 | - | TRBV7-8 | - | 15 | TGTGCCAGCAGCTCACCTACTAGCCGGGGAGAGACCCAGTACTTC | CASSSPTSRGETQYF
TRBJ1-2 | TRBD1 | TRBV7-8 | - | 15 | TGTGCCAGCAGCTTAGGTCCAGGGGGTAGCCCTGGCTACACCTTC | CASSLGPGGSPGYTF
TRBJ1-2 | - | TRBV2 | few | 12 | TGTGCCAGCAGCCCAAGTTCCTATGGCTACACCTTC | CASSPSSYGYTF
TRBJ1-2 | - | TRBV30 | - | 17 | TGTGCCTGGAGTGTTCGGGACGGAGTGCCTAGGGACTATGGCTACACCTTC | CAWSVRDGVPRDYGYTF
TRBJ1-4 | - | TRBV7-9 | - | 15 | TGTGCCAGCAGCTTAGCCACAGGGCTAAGTGAAAAACTGTTTTTT | CASSLATGLSEKLFF
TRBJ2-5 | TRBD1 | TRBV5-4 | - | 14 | TGTGCCAGCAGCTCGACAGGGGGCTGGGAGACCCAGTACTTC | CASSSTGGWETQYF
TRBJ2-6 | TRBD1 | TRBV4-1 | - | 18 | TGCGCCAGCAGCCAAGAGACAGGGCAACTCTCTGGGGCCAACGTCCTGACTTTC | CASSQETGQLSGANVLTF
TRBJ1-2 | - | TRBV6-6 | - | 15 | TGTGCCAGCAGTTACTCGAGCCAACATAGTCGTGGCTACACCTTC | CASSYSSQHSRGYTF
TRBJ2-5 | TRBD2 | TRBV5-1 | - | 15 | TGCGCCAGCAGCTCCCTACTAGCGGGGGAAGAGACCCAGTACTTC | CASSSLLAGEETQYF
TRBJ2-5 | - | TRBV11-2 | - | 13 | TGTGCCAGCAGCTTCGGCAGCCAAGAGACCCAGTACTTC | CASSFGSQETQYF
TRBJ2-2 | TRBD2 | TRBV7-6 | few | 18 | TGTGCCAGCAGCTTAGAAGCCGGACTAGCGGGGGGCACCGGGGAGCTGTTTTTT | CASSLEAGLAGGTGELFF
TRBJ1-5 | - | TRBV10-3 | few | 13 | TGTGCCATCAGGGCAGGGATCGATCAGCCCCAGCATTTT | CAIRAGIDQPQHF
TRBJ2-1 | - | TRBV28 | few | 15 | TGTGCCAGCAGTCCCCTTGGGTGGTCGCACAATGAGCAGTTCTTC | CASSPLGWSHNEQFF
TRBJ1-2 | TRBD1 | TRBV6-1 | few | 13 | TGTGCCAGCAGTGAGAAGGGGGCCGATGGCTACACCTTC | CASSEKGADGYTF
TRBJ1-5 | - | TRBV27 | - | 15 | TGTGCCAGCAGTTTGAGGGGAGGCAAAAGGCAGCCCCAGCATTTT | CASSLRGGKRQPQHF
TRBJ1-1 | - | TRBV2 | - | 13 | TGTGCCAGCAGTGGGTCCAGGGGCACTGAAGCTTTCTTT | CASSGSRGTEAFF
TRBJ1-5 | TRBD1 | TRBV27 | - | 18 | TGTGCCAGCAGTATGGGGACAGGGGGCCGAACTAGCAATCAGCCCCAGCATTTT | CASSMGTGGRTSNQPQHF
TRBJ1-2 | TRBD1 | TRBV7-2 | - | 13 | TGTGCCAGCGGGGACAGAATTAACTATGGCTACACCTTC | CASGDRINYGYTF
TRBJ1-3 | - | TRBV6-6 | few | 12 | TGTGCCAGCAGCCGGCCCCGTAACACCATATATTTT | CASSRPRNTIYF